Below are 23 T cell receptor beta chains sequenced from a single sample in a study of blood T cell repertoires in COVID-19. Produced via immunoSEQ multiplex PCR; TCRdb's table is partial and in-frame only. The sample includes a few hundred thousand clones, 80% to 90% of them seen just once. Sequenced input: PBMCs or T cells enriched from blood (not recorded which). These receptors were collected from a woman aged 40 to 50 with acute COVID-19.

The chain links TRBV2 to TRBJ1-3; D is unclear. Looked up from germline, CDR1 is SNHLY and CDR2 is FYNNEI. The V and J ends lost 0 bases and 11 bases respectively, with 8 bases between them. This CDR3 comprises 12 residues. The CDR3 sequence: CASSEAKAPIYF. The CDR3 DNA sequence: TGTGCCAGCAGTGAAGCGAAAGCCCCCATATATTTT.

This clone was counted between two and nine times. The CDR3 reads CATSDRTSKNQPQHF. CDR3 nucleotide sequence: TGTGCCACCAGTGATAGGACATCTAAAAATCAGCCCCAGCATTTT. This sequence joins TRBV24-1 and TRBJ1-5; tentative D call: TRBD1 (5 bases). V was trimmed by 3 bases and J by 4 bases, leaving 12 bases between them. CDR1 and CDR2 from the germline V gene are KGHDR and SFDVKD. The CDR3 consists of 15 residues.

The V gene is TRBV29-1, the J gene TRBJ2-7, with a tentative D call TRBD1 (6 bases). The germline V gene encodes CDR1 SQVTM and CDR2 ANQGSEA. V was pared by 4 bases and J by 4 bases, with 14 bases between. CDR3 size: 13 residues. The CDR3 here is CSVVSRGGYEQYF. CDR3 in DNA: TGCAGCGTTGTCAGCAGGGGCGGGTACGAGCAGTACTTC.

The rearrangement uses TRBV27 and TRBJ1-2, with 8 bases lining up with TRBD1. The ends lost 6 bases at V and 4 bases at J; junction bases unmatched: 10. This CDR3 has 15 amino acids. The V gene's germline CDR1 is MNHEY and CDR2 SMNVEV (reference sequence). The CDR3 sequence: CASRDDRGWRYGYTF. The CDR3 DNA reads TGTGCCAGCAGGGATGACAGGGGATGGCGCTATGGCTACACCTTC.

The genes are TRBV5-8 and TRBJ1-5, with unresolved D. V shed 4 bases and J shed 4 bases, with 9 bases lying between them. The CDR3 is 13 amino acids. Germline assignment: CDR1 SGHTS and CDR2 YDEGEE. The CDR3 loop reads CASSPRRNQPQHF. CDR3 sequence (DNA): TGTGCCAGCAGCCCTAGAAGGAATCAGCCCCAGCATTTT.

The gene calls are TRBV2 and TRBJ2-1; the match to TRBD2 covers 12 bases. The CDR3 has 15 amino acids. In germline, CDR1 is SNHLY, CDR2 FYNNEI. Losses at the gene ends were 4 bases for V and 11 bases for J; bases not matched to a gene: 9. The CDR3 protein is CASSGPSGRVTQQFF. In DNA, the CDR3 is TGTGCCAGCAGTGGGCCTAGCGGGAGGGTTACTCAGCAGTTCTTC.

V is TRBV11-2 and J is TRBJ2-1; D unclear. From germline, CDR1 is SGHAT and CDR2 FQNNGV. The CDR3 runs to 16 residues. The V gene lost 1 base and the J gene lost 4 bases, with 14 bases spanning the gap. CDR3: CASSLAMSTRYNEQFF. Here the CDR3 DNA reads TGTGCCAGCAGCTTAGCCATGAGTACGCGGTACAATGAGCAGTTCTTC.

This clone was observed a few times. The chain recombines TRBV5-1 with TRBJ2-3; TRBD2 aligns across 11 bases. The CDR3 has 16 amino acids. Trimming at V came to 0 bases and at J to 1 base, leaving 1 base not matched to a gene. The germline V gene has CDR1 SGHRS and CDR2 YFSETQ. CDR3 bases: TGCGCCAGCAGCTTGGGGGGACTAGCGGGCACAGATACGCAGTATTTT. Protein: CASSLGGLAGTDTQYF. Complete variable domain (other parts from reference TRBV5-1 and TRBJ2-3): KAGVTQTPRYLIKTRGQQVTLSCSPISGHRSVSWYQQTPGQGLQFLFEYFSETQRNKGNFPGRFSGRQFSNSRSEMNVSTLELGDSALYLCASSLGGLAGTDTQYFGPGTRLTVL.

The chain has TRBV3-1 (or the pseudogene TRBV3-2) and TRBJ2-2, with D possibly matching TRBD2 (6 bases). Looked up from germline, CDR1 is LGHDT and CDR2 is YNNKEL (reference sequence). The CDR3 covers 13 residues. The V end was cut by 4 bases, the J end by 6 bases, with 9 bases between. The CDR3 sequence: CASSLGGPGELFF. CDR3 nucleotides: TGTGCCAGCAGCCTCGGGGGTCCCGGGGAGCTGTTTTTT.

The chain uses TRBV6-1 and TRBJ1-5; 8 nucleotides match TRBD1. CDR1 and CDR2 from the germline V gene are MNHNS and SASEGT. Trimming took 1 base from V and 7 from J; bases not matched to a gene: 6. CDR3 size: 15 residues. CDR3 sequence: CASSEVWTGNQPQHF. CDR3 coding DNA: TGTGCCAGCAGTGAAGTTTGGACAGGGAACCAGCCCCAGCATTTT.

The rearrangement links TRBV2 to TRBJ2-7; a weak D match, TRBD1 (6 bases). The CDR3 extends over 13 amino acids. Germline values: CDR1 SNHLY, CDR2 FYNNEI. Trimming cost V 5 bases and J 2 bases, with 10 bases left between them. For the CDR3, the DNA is TGTGCCAGCAGTACAGGGTTCCCCTACGAGCAGTACTTC. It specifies CASSTGFPYEQYF. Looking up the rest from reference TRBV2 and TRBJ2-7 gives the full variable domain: EPEVTQTPSHQVTQMGQEVILRCVPISNHLYFYWYRQILGQKVEFLVSFYNNEISEKSEIFDDQFSVERPDGSNFTLKIRSTKLEDSAMYFCASSTGFPYEQYFGPGTRLTVT.

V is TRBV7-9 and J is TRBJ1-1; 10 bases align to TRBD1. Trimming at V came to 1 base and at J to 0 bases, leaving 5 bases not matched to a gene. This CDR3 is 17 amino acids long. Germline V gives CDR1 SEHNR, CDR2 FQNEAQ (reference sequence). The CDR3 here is CASSLGTGGWVNTEAFF. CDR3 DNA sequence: TGTGCCAGCAGCTTAGGGACAGGGGGTTGGGTGAACACTGAAGCTTTCTTT.

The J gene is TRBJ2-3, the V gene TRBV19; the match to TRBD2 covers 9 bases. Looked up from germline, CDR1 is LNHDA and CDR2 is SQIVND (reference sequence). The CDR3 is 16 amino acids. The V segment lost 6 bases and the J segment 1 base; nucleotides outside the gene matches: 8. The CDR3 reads CASRTSSGVGTDTQYF. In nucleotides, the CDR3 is TGTGCCAGTAGAACTTCTAGCGGGGTGGGCACAGATACGCAGTATTTT. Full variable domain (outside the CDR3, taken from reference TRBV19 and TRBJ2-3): DGGITQSPKYLFRKEGQNVTLSCEQNLNHDAMYWYRQDPGQGLRLIYYSQIVNDFQKGDIAEGYSVSREKKESFPLTVTSAQKNPTAFYLCASRTSSGVGTDTQYFGPGTRLTVL.

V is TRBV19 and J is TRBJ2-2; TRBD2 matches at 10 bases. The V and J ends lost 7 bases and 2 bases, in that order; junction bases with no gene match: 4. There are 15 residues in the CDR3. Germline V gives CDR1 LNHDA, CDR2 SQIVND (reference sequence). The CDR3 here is CASMRTSGNTGELFF. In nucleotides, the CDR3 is TGTGCCAGTATGAGGACTAGCGGTAACACCGGGGAGCTGTTTTTT.

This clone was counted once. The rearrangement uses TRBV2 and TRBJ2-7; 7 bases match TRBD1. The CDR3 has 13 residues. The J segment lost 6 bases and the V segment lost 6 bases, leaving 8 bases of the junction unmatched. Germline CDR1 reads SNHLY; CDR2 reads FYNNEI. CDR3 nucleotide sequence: TGTGCCAGCAGACGACAGGGTGGTAGCGAGCAGTACTTC. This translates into CASRRQGGSEQYF.

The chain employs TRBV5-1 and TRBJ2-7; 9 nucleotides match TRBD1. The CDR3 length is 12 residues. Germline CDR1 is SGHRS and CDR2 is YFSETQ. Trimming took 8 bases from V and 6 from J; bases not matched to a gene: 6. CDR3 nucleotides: TGCGCCAGTAGACAGGGGGTAGGCGAGCAGTACTTC. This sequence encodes CASRQGVGEQYF.

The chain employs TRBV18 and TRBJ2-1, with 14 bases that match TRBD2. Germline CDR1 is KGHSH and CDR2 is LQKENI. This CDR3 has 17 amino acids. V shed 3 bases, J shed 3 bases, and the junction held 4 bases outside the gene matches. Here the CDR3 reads CASSPPGTSGGYNEQFF. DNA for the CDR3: TGTGCCAGCTCACCTCCGGGGACTAGCGGGGGCTACAATGAGCAGTTCTTC.

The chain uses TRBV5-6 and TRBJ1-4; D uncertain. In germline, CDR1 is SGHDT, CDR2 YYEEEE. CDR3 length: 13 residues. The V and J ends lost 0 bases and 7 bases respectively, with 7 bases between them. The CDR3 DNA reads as TGTGCCAGCAGCTTGGGCGGCCCTGAAAAACTGTTTTTT. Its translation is CASSLGGPEKLFF.

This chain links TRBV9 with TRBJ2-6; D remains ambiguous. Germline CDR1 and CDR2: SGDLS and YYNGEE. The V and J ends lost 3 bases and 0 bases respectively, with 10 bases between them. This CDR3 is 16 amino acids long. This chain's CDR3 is CASSALPDSGANVLTF. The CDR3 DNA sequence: TGTGCCAGCAGCGCCCTTCCAGACTCTGGGGCCAACGTCCTGACTTTC. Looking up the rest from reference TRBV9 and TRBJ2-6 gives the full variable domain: DSGVTQTPKHLITATGQRVTLRCSPRSGDLSVYWYQQSLDQGLQFLIQYYNGEERAKGNILERFSAQQFPDLHSELNLSSLELGDSALYFCASSALPDSGANVLTFGAGSRLTVL.

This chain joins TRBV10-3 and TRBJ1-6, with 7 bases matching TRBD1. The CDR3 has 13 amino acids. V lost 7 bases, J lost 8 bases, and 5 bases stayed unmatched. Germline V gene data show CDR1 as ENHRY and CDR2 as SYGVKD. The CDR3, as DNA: TGTGCCATCAAGGGGACAGAAGATTCACCCCTCCACTTT. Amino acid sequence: CAIKGTEDSPLHF.

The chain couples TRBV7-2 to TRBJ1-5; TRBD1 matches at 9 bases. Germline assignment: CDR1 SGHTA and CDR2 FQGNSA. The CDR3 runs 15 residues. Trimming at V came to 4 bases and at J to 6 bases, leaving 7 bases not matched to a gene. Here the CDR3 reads CASSSRTGVFQPQHF. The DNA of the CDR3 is TGTGCCAGCAGCTCGCGGACAGGGGTATTTCAGCCCCAGCATTTT.

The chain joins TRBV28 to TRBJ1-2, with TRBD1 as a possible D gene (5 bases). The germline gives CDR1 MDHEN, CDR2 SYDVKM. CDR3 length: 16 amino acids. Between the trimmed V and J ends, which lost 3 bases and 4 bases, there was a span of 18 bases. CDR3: CASSFVLVDSPYGYTF. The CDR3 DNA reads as TGTGCCAGCAGTTTTGTGCTCGTTGACAGCCCCTATGGCTACACCTTC.

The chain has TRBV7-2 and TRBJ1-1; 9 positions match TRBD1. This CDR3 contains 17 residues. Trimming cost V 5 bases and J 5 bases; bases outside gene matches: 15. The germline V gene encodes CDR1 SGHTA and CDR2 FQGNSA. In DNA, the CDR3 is TGTGCCAGCAGCCCCCCTTCGGGACAGGGTTGGAGGACTGAAGCTTTCTTT. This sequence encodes CASSPPSGQGWRTEAFF.